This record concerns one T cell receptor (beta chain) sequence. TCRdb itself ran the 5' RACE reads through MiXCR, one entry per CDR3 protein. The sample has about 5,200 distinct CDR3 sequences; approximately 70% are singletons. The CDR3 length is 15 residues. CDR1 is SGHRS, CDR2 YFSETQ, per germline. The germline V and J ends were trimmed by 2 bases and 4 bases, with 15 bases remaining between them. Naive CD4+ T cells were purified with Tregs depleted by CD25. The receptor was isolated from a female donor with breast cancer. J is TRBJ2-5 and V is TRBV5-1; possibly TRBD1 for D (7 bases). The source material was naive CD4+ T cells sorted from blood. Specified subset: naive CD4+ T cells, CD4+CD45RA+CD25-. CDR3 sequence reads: CASSLTGEVGETQYF. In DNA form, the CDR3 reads TGCGCCAGCAGCTTAACAGGGGAGGTCGGAGAGACCCAGTACTTC.